There are a few counts of the clone carrying this T cell receptor beta chain. This specimen comes from a study of blood T cell repertoires in COVID-19. Study-wide context: Nucleic acid was either cDNA or gDNA, and it came from T cells, B-cell-depleted T cells, or PBMCs.

Here immunoSEQ multiplex PCR was the method, and the copy in TCRdb shows in-frame clones only, minus some. The sample includes around 46,000 clones, 80% to 90% of them seen just once. The source is a human donor in a cohort sampled during active COVID-19. The donor label of this sample is uncertain. Sequences were obtained from peripheral blood.

Written as DNA, the CDR3 is TGTGCCAGCAGCTCGGGGGGCTCTGGGGCCAACGTCCTGACTTTC. Translating gives CASSSGGSGANVLTF. The chain joins TRBV6-6 to TRBJ2-6; 7 nucleotides line up with TRBD2. Germline V gene sequence: CDR1 MNHNY, CDR2 SVGAGI (reference sequence). The CDR3 spans 15 residues. V lost 6 bases and J lost 0; bases outside the gene matches: 2.